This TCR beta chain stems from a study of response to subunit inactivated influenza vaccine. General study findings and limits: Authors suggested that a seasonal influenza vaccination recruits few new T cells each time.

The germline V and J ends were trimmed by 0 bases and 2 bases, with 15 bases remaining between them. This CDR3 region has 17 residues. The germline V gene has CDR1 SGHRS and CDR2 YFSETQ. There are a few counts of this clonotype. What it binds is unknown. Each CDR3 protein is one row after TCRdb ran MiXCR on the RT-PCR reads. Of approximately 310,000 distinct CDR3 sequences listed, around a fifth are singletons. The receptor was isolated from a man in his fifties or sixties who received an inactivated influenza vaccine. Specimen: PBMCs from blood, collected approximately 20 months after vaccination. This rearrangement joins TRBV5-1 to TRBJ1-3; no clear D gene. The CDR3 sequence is CASSLEAGVSAGNTIYF. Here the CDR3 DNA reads TGCGCCAGCAGCTTGGAGGCCGGGGTGTCGGCTGGAAACACCATATATTTT.